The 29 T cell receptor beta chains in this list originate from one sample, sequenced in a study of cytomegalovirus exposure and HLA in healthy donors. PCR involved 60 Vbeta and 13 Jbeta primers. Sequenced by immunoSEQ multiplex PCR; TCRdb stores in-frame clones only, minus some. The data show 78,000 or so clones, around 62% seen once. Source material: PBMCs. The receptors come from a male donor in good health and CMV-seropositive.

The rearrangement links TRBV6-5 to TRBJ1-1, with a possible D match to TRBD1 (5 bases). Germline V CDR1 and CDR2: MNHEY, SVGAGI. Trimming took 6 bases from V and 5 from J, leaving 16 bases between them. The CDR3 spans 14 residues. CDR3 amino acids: CASRPDSGATEAFF. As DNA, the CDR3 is TGTGCCAGCAGACCCGACAGTGGGGCGACTGAAGCTTTCTTT.

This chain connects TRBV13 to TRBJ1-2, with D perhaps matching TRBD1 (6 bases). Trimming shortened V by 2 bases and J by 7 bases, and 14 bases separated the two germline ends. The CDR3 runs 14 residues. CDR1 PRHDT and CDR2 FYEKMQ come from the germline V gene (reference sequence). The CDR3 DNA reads TGTGCCAGCAGCTTAAGGGGGATTCCTGGTGGCTACACCTTC. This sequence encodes CASSLRGIPGGYTF.

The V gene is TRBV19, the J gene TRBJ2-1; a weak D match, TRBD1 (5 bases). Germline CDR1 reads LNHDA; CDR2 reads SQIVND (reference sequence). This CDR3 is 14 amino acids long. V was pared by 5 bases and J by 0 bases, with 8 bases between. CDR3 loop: CASSGQGSYNEQFF. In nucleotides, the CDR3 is TGTGCCAGTAGTGGACAAGGCTCCTACAATGAGCAGTTCTTC.

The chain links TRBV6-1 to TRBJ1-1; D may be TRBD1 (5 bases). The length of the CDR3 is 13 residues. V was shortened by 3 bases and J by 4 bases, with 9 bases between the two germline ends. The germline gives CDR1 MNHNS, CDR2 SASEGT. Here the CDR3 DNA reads TGTGCCAGCAGTGACGGGGGTGTCACTGAAGCTTTCTTT. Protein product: CASSDGGVTEAFF.

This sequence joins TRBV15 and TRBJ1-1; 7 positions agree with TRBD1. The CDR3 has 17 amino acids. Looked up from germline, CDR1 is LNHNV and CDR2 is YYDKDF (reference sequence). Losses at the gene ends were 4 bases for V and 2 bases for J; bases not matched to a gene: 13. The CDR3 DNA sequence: TGTGCCACCAGCACTCTAGTGGAGGGGGCGGAAAACACTGAAGCTTTCTTT. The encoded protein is CATSTLVEGAENTEAFF.

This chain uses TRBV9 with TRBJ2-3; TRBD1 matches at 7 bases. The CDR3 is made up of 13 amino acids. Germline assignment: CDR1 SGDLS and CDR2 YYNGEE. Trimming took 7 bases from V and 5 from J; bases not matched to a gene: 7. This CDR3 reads CASGEGDRDTQYF. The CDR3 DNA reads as TGTGCCAGCGGGGAAGGGGACAGAGATACGCAGTATTTT.

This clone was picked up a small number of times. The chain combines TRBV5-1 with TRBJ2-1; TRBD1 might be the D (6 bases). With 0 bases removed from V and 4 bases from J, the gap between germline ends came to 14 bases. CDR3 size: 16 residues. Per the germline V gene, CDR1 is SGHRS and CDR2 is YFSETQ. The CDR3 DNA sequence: TGCGCCAGCAGCTTGGAAAGACAGGATCTTTACAATGAGCAGTTCTTC. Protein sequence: CASSLERQDLYNEQFF.

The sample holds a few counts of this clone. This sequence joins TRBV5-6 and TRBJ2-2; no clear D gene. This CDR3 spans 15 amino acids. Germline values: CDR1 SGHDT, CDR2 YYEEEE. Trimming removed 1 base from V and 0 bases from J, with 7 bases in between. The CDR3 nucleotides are TGTGCCAGCAGCTTGTACAGATCGAACACCGGGGAGCTGTTTTTT. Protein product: CASSLYRSNTGELFF.

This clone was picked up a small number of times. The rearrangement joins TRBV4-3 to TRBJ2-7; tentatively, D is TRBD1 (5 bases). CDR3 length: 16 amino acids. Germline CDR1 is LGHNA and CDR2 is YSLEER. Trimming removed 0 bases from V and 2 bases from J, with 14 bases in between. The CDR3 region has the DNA TGCGCCAGCAGCCAAGATGACAAGGGGTTGCCCTACGAGCAGTACTTC. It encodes CASSQDDKGLPYEQYF.

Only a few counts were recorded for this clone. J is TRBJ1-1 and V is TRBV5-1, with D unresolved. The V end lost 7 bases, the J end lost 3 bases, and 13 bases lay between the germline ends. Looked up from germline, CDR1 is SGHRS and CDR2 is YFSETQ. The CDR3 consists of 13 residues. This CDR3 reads CASAGEGDTEAFF. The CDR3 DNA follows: TGCGCCAGCGCTGGGGAGGGAGACACTGAAGCTTTCTTT.

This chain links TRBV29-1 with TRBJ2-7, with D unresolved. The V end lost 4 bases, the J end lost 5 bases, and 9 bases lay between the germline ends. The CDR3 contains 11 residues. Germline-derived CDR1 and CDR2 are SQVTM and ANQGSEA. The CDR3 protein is CSVGAGDEQYF. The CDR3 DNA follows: TGCAGCGTTGGGGCTGGCGACGAGCAGTACTTC.

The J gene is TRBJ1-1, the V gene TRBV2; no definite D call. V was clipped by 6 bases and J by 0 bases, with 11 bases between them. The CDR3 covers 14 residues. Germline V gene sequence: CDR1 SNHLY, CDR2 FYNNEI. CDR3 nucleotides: TGTGCCAGCAGACCCCCGGTTATGAACACTGAAGCTTTCTTT. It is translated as CASRPPVMNTEAFF.

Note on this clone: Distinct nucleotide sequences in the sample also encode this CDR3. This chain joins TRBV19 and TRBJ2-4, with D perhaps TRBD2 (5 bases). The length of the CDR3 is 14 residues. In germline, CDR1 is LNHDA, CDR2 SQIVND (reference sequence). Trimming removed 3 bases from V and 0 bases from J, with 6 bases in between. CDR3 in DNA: TGTGCCAGTAGTATCCGGGGAGCCAAAAACATTCAGTACTTC. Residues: CASSIRGAKNIQYF.

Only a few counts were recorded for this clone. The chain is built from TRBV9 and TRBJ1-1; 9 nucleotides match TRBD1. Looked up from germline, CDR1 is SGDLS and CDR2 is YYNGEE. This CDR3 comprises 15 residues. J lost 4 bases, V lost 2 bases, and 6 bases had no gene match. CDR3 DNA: TGTGCCAGCAGCGTCCTATCGACAGGGGGCACTGAAGCTTTCTTT. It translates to CASSVLSTGGTEAFF.

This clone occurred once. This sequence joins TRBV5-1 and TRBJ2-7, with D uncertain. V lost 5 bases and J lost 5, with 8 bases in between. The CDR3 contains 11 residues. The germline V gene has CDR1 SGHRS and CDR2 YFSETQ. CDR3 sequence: CASSAEDEQYF. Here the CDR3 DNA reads TGCGCCAGCAGTGCAGAAGACGAGCAGTACTTC.

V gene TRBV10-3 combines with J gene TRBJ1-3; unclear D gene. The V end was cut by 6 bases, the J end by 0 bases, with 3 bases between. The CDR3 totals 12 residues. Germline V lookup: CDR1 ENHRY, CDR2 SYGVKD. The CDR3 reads CAISNSGNTIYF. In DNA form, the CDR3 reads TGTGCCATCAGCAACTCTGGAAACACCATATATTTT.

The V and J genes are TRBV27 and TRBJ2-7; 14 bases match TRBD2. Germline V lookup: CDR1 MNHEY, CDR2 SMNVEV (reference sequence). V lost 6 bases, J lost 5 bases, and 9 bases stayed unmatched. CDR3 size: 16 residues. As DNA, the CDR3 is TGTGCCAGCAGCTTCATTGGACTAGCGGGAGGAGACGAGCAGTACTTC. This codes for CASSFIGLAGGDEQYF.

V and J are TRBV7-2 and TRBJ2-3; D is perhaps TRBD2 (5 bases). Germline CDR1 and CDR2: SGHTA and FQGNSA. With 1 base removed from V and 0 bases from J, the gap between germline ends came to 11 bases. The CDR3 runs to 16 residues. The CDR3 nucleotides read TGTGCCAGCAGCTTAGTCAGCGGTACTAGCACAGATACGCAGTATTTT. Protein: CASSLVSGTSTDTQYF. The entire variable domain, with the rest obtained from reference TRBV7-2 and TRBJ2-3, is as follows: GAGVSQSPSNKVTEKGKDVELRCDPISGHTALYWYRQSLGQGLEFLIYFQGNSAPDKSGLPSDRFSAERTGGSVSTLTIQRTQQEDSAVYLCASSLVSGTSTDTQYFGPGTRLTVL.

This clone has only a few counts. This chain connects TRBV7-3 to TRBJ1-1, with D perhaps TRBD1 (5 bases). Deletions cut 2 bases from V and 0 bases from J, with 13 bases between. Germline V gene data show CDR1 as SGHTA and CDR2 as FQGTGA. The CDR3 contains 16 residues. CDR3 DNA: TGTGCCAGCAGCTTACCCGGACAAGTCATGAACACTGAAGCTTTCTTT. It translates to CASSLPGQVMNTEAFF.

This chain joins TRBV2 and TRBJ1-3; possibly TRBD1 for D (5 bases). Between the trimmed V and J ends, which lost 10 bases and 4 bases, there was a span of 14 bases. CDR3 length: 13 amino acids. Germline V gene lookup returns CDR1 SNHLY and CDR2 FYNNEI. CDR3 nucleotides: TGTGCCACCAAGGGGCTTAAGGGAAACACCATATATTTT. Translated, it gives CATKGLKGNTIYF. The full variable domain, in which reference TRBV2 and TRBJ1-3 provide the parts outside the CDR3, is EPEVTQTPSHQVTQMGQEVILRCVPISNHLYFYWYRQILGQKVEFLVSFYNNEISEKSEIFDDQFSVERPDGSNFTLKIRSTKLEDSAMYFCATKGLKGNTIYFGEGSWLTVV.

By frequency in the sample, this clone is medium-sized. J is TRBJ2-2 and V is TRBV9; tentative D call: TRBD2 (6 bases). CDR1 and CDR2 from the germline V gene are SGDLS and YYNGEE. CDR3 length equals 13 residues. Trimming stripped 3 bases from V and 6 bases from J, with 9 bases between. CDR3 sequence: CASSGGGSGELFF. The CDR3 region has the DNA TGTGCCAGCAGCGGCGGAGGGTCCGGGGAGCTGTTTTTT.

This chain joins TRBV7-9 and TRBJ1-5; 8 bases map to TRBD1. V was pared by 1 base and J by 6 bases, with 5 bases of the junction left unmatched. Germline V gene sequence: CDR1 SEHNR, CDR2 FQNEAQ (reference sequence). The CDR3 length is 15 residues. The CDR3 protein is CASSLETGESQPQHF. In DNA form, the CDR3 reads TGTGCCAGCAGCTTAGAGACAGGGGAGAGTCAGCCCCAGCATTTT.

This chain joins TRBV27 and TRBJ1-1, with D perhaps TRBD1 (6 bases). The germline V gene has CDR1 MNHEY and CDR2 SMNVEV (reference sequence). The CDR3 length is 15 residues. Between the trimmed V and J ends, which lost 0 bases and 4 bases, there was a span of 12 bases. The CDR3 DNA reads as TGTGCCAGCAGTTTATCGAACAGGGTCCCCACTGAAGCTTTCTTT. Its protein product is CASSLSNRVPTEAFF.

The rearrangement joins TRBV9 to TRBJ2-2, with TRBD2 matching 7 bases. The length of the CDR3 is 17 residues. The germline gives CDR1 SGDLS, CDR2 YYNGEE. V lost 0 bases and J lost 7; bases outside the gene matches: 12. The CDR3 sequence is CASSVVSGGSVGGELFF. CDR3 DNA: TGTGCCAGCAGCGTAGTAAGTGGCGGGAGTGTAGGCGGGGAGCTGTTTTTT.

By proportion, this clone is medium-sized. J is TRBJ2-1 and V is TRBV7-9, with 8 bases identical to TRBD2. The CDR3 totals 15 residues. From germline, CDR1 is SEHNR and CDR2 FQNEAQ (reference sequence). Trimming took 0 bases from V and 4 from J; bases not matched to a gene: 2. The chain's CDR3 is CASSLARGVYNEQFF. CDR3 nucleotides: TGTGCCAGCAGCTTAGCGCGGGGGGTTTACAATGAGCAGTTCTTC. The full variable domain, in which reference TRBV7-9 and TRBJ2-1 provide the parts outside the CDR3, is DTGVSQNPRHKITKRGQNVTFRCDPISEHNRLYWYRQTLGQGPEFLTYFQNEAQLEKSRLLSDRFSAERPKGSFSTLEIQRTEQGDSAMYLCASSLARGVYNEQFFGPGTRLTVL.

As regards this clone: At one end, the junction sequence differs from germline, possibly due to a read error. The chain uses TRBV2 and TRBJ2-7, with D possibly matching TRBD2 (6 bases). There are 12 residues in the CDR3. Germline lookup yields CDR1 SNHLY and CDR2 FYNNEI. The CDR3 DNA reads TGTGCGAGCAAGACTAGTAGGTACGAGCAGTACTTC. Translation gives CASKTSRYEQYF.

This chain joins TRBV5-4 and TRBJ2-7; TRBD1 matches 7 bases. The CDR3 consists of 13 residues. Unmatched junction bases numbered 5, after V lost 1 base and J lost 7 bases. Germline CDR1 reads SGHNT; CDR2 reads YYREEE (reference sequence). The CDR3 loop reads CASSLPGQKEQYF. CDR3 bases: TGTGCCAGCAGCTTGCCGGGACAGAAAGAGCAGTACTTC.

CDR3 residues: CSARLDYGYTF. In DNA form, the CDR3 reads TGCAGTGCTCGACTCGACTATGGCTACACCTTC. This chain connects TRBV20-1 to TRBJ1-2; D is unresolved. CDR1 DFQATT and CDR2 SNEGSKA come from the germline V gene (reference sequence). CDR3 size: 11 residues. V lost 5 bases and J lost 3, with 7 bases in between.

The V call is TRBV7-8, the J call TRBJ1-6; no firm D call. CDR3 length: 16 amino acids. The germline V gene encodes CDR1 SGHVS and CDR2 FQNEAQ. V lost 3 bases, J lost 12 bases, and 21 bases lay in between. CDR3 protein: CASSFEATVLIVPLHF. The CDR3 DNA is TGTGCCAGCAGCTTTGAGGCAACGGTTCTAATTGTACCCCTCCACTTT.